This TCR beta chain was retrieved from a study of cytotoxic CD8 clonotypes in ibrutinib-treated CLL. The CDR3 is 14 amino acids. Germline CDR1 SGHVS, CDR2 FQNEAQ. The trim removed 3 bases at V and 7 bases at J, leaving 6 bases unmatched. Method: immunoSEQ multiplex PCR; TCRdb's copy keeps in-frame clones and lacks some. The sample has about 140,000 clones; 80% are singletons. The rearrangement links TRBV7-8 to TRBJ1-5, with 7 bases lining up with TRBD1. The TCR sequence derives from a human donor with chronic lymphocytic leukemia. The source material was PBMCs, sampled after 36 months of ibrutinib treatment. The CDR3 coding sequence is TGTGCCAGCAGCTTCGACAGGGTCCAGCAGCCCCAGCATTTT. It encodes CASSFDRVQQPQHF.